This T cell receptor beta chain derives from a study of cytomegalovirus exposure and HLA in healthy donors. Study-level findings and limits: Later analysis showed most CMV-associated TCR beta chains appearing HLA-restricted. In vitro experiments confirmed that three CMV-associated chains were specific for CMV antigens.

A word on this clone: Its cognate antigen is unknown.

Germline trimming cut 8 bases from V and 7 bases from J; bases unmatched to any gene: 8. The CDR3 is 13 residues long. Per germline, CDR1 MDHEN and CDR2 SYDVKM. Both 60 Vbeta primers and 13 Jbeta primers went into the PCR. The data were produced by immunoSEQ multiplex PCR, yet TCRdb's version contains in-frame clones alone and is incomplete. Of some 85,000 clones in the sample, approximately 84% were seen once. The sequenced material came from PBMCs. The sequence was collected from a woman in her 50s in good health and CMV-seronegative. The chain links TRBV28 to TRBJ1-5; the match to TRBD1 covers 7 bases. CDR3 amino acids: CASRLRGRQPQHF. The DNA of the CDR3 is TGTGCCAGCCGCCTGAGGGGGCGACAGCCCCAGCATTTT.